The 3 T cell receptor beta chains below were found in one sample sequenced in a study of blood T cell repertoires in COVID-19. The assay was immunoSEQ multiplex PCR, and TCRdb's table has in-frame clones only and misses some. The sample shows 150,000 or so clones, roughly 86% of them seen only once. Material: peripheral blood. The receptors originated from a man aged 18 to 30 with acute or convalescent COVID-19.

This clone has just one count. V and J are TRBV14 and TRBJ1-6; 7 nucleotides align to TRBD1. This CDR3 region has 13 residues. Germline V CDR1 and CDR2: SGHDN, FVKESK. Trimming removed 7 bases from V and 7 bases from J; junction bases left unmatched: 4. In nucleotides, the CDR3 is TGTGCCAGCACAGAACAGGGGAATTCACCCCTCCACTTT. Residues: CASTEQGNSPLHF.

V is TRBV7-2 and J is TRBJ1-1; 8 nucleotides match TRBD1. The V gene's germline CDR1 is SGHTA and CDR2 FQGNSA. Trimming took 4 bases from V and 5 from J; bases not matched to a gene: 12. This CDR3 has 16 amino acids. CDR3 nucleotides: TGTGCCAGCAGCTCGGACAGGGTGGGGTTAGGGACTGAAGCTTTCTTT. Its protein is CASSSDRVGLGTEAFF.

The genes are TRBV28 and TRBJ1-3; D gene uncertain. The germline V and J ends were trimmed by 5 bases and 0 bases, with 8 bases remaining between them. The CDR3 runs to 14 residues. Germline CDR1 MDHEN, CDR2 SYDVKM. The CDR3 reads CASSRFSSGNTIYF. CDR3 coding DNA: TGTGCCAGCAGTCGGTTTAGCTCTGGAAACACCATATATTTT.